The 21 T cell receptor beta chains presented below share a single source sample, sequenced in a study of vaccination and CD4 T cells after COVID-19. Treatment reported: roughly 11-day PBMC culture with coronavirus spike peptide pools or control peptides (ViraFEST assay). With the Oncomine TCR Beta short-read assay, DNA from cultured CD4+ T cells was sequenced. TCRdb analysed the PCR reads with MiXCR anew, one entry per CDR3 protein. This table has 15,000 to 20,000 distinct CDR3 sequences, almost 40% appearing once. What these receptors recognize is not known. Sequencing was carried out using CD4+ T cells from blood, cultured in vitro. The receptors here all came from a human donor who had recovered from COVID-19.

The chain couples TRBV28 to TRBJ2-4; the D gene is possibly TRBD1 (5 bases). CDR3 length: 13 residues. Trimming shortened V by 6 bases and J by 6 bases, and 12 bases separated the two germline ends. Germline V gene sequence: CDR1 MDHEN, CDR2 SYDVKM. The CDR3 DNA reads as TGTGCCAGCAGCAAGACGGACACAAACATTCAGTACTTC. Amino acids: CASSKTDTNIQYF.

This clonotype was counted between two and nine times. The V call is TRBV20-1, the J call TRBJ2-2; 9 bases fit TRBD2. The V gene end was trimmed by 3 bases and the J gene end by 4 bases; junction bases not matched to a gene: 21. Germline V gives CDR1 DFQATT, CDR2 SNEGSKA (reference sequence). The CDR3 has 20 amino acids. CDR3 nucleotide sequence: TGCAGTGCTAGGAAACAGGGAGGGAGGGTTAGCGGGAGTGGCACCGGGGAGCTGTTTTTT. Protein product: CSARKQGGRVSGSGTGELFF.

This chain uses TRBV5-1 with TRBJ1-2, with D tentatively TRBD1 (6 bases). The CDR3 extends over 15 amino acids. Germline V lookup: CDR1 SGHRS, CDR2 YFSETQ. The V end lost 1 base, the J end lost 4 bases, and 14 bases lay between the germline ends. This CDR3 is CASSLSPGEGYGYTF. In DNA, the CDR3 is TGCGCCAGCAGCTTGTCCCCAGGGGAGGGCTATGGCTACACCTTC.

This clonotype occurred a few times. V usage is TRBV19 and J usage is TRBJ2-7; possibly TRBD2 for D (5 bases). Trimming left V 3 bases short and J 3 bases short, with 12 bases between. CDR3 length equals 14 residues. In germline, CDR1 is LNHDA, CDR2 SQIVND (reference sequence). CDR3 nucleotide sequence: TGTGCCAGTAGTATCCTGTTTGGAGGCTACGAGCAGTACTTC. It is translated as CASSILFGGYEQYF.

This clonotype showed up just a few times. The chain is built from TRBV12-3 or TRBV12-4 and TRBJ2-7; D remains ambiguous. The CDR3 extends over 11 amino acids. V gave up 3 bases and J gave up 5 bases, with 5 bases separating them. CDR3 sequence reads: CASSLRNEQYF. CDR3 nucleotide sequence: TGTGCCAGCAGTTTGAGGAACGAGCAGTACTTC.

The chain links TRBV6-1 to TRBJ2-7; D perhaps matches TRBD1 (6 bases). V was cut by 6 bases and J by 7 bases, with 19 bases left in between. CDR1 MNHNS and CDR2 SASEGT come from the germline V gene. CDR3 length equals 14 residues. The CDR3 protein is CASRRPGHSYEQYF. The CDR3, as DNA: TGTGCCAGCAGACGACCGGGACACAGCTATGAGCAGTACTTC.

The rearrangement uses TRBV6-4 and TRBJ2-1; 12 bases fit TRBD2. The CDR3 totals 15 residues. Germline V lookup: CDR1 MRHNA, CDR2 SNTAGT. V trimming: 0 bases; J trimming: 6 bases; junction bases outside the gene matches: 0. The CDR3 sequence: CASSDSTSGSNEQFF. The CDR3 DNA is TGTGCCAGCAGTGACTCGACTAGCGGGAGCAATGAGCAGTTCTTC.

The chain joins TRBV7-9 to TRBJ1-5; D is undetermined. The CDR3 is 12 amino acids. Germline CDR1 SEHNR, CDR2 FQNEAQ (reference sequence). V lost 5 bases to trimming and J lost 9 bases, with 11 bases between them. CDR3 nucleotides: TGTGCCAGCAGCCCTACTCCCGGGCCCCAGCATTTT. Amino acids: CASSPTPGPQHF.

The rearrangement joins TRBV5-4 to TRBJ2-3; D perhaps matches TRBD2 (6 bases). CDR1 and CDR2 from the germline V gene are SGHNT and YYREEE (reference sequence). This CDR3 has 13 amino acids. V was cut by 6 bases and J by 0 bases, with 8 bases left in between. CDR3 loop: CASTSASTDTQYF. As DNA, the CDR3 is TGTGCCAGCACTAGCGCTAGCACAGATACGCAGTATTTT.

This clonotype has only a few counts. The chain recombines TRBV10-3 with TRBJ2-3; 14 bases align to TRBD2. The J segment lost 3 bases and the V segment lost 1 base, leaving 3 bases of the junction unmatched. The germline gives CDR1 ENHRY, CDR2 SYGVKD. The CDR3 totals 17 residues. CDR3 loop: CAISEWTSGRITDTQYF. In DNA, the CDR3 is TGTGCCATCAGTGAGTGGACTAGCGGGAGGATTACAGATACGCAGTATTTT.

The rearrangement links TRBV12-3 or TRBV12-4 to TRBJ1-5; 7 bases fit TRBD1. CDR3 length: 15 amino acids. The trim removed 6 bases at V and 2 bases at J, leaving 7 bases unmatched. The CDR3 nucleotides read TGTGCCAGCAGCCTGACAGGGTATGGCAATCAGCCCCAGCATTTT. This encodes CASSLTGYGNQPQHF.

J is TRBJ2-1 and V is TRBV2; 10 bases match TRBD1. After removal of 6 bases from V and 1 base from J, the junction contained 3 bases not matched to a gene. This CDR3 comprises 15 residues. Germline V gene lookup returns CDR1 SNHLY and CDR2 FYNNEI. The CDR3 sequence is CASSDRGQSYNEQFF. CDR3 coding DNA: TGTGCCAGCAGCGACAGGGGGCAGTCCTACAATGAGCAGTTCTTC. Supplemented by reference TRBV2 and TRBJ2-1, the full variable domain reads EPEVTQTPSHQVTQMGQEVILRCVPISNHLYFYWYRQILGQKVEFLVSFYNNEISEKSEIFDDQFSVERPDGSNFTLKIRSTKLEDSAMYFCASSDRGQSYNEQFFGPGTRLTVL.

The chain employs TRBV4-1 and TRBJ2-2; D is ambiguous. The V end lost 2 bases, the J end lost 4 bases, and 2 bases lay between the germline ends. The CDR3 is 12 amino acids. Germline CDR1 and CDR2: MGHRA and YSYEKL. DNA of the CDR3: TGCGCCAGCAGCCAAACCACCGGGGAGCTGTTTTTT. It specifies CASSQTTGELFF.

In DNA form, the CDR3 reads TGTGCCAGTAGTGGACGGGACAGGGGTGCCCGAGAAGCTTTCTTT. Its protein product is CASSGRDRGAREAFF. The genes are TRBV19 and TRBJ1-1; 10 bases match TRBD1. The CDR3 length is 15 residues. V shed 5 bases, J shed 8 bases, and the junction held 11 bases outside the gene matches. From germline, CDR1 is LNHDA and CDR2 SQIVND (reference sequence). Full variable domain (missing parts from reference TRBV19 and TRBJ1-1): DGGITQSPKYLFRKEGQNVTLSCEQNLNHDAMYWYRQDPGQGLRLIYYSQIVNDFQKGDIAEGYSVSREKKESFPLTVTSAQKNPTAFYLCASSGRDRGAREAFFGQGTRLTVV.

CDR3 DNA: TGTGCCAGTAGTTCGAAGGGGGTACAAGAGACCCAGTACTTC. Translation: CASSSKGVQETQYF. The V call is TRBV19, the J call TRBJ2-5; perhaps TRBD1 as D (6 bases). V lost 5 bases, J lost 2 bases, and 12 bases lay in between. The germline CDR1 and CDR2 sequences are LNHDA and SQIVND (reference sequence). The CDR3 covers 14 residues.

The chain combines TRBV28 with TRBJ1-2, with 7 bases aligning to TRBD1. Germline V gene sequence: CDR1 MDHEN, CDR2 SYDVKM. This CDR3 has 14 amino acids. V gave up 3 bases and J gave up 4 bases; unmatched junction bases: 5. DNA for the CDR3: TGTGCCAGCAGTTTGATAGGGGGCGCCTATGGCTACACCTTC. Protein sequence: CASSLIGGAYGYTF.

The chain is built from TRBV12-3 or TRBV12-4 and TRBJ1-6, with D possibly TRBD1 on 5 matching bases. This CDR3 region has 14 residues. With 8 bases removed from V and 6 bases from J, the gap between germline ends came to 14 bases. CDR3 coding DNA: TGTGCCAGCCGCCGGGACCTGAGTAATTCACCCCTCCACTTT. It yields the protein CASRRDLSNSPLHF.

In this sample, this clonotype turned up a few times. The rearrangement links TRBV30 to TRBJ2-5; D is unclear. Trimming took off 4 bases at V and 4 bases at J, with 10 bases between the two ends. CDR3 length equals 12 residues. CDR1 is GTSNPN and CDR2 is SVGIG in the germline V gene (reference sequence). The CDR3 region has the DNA TGTGCCTGGAAAGTGGGCTCAGAGACCCAGTACTTC. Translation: CAWKVGSETQYF.

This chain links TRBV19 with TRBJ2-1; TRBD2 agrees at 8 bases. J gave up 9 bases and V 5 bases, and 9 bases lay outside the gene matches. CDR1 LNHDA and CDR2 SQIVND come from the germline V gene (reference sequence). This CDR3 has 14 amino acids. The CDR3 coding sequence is TGTGCCAGTAGTCAAGCGGGAGAATCAAGTGAGCAGTTCTTC. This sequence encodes CASSQAGESSEQFF.

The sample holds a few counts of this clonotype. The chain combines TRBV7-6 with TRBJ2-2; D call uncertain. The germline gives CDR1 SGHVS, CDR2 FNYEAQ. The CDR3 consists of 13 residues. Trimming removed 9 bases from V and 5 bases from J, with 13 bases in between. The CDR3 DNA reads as TGTGCCAGTTCATCCCGTAGGACCGGGGAGCTGTTTTTT. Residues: CASSSRRTGELFF.

In DNA form, the CDR3 reads TGCAGTGCCACCGACAGGCACCTAGCCAAAAACATTCAGTACTTC. This translates into CSATDRHLAKNIQYF. The chain uses TRBV20-1 and TRBJ2-4; D might be TRBD1 (6 bases). Germline assignment: CDR1 DFQATT and CDR2 SNEGSKA (reference sequence). The CDR3 consists of 15 residues. Trimming took 6 bases from V and 0 from J, leaving 15 bases between them.